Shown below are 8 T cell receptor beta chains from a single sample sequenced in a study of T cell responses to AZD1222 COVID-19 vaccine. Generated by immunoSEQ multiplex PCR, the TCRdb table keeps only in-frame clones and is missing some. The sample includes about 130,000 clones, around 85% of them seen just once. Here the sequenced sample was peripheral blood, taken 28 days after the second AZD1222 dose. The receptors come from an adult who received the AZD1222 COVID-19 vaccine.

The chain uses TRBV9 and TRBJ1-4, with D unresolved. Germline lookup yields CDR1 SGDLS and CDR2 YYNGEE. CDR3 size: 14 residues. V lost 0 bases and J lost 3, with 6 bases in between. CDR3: CASSVGVANEKLFF. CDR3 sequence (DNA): TGTGCCAGCAGCGTAGGAGTGGCTAATGAAAAACTGTTTTTT.

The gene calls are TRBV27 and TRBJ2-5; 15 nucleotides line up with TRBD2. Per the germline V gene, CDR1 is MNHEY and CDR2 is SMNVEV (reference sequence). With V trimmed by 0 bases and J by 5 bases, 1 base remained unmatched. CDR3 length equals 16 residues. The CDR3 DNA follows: TGTGCCAGCAGTTTATCCGGGACTAGCGGGGGGGAGACCCAGTACTTC. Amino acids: CASSLSGTSGGETQYF.

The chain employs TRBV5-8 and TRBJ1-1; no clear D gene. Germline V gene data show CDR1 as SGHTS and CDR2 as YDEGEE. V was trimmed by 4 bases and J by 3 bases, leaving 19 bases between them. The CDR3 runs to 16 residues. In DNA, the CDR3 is TGTGCCAGCAGCGTTAACAAGGAAGCTAGGGACACTGAAGCTTTCTTT. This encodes CASSVNKEARDTEAFF.

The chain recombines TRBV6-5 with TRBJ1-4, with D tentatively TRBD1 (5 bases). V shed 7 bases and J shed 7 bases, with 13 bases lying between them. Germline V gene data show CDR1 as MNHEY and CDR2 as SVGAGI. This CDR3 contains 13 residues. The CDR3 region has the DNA TGTGCCAGCATCGGACAACTTGTTGAAAAACTGTTTTTT. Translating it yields CASIGQLVEKLFF.

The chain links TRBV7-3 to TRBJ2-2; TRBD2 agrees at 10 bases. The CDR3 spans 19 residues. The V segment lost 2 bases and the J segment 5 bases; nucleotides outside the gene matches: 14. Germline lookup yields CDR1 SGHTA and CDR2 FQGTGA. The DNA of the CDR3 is TGTGCCAGCAGCTTAGAAAGCGGGGGGGCATCGAGTAGGACCGGGGAGCTGTTTTTT. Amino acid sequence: CASSLESGGASSRTGELFF. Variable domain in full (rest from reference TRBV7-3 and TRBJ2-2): GAGVSQTPSNKVTEKGKYVELRCDPISGHTALYWYRQSLGQGPEFLIYFQGTGAADDSGLPNDRFFAVRPEGSVSTLKIQRTERGDSAVYLCASSLESGGASSRTGELFFGEGSRLTVL.

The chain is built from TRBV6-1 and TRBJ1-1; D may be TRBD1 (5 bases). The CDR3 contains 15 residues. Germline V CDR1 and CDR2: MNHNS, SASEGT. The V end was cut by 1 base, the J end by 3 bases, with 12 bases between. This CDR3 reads CASSEGWGGYTEAFF. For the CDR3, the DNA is TGTGCCAGCAGTGAAGGCTGGGGGGGGTACACTGAAGCTTTCTTT.

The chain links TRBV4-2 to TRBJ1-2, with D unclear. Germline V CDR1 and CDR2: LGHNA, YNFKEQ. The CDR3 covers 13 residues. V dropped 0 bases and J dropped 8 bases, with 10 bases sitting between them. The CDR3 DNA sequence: TGTGCCAGCAGCCAAGATCTCTTAGGGGGCTACACCTTC. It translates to CASSQDLLGGYTF.

CDR3 sequence: CASKGFGYTEAFF. The DNA for the CDR3 is TGTGCCTCCAAAGGTTTCGGGTACACTGAAGCTTTCTTT. The chain employs TRBV19 and TRBJ1-1; D unclear. V lost 11 bases and J 3 bases, leaving 16 bases between the germline ends. This CDR3 spans 13 amino acids. Looked up from germline, CDR1 is LNHDA and CDR2 is SQIVND (reference sequence).